Below, 17 T cell receptor beta chains from the same sample are listed, as sequenced in a study of CD8+ T cells in alopecia areata. RNA was extracted and reverse transcribed into cDNA as the sequencing template. Only in-frame clones appear in the TCRdb table, and some are missing; sequencing was by immunoSEQ multiplex PCR. The sample holds about 34,000 clones, around 80% seen once. The sample consisted of NKG2D-low CD8+ T cells sorted from blood. All receptors derive from a human donor with alopecia areata.

This clone was found once. The J gene is TRBJ2-7, the V gene TRBV29-1; a possible D gene is TRBD1 (6 bases). Germline V gives CDR1 SQVTM, CDR2 ANQGSEA. This CDR3 is 14 amino acids long. Trimming left V 3 bases short and J 2 bases short, with 14 bases between. The CDR3 coding sequence is TGCAGCGTTGAGGTGTTCGACAGGACCTACGAGCAGTACTTC. This encodes CSVEVFDRTYEQYF.

The rearrangement joins TRBV2 to TRBJ2-7, with D possibly being TRBD1 or TRBD2 (5 bases each). The length of the CDR3 is 15 residues. V lost 3 bases, J lost 3 bases, and 15 bases lay in between. From germline, CDR1 is SNHLY and CDR2 FYNNEI. The chain's CDR3 is CASSDGTTADYEQYF. The CDR3 DNA sequence: TGTGCCAGCAGTGACGGGACGACAGCAGACTACGAGCAGTACTTC. The whole variable domain, filled in from reference TRBV2 and TRBJ2-7, reads EPEVTQTPSHQVTQMGQEVILRCVPISNHLYFYWYRQILGQKVEFLVSFYNNEISEKSEIFDDQFSVERPDGSNFTLKIRSTKLEDSAMYFCASSDGTTADYEQYFGPGTRLTVT.

The genes are TRBV29-1 and TRBJ1-4; D is possibly TRBD1 (6 bases). There are 11 residues in the CDR3. Germline V gene data show CDR1 as SQVTM and CDR2 as ANQGSEA. The germline V and J ends were trimmed by 7 bases and 8 bases, with 11 bases remaining between them. CDR3 residues: CSGAGDEKLFF. CDR3 bases: TGCAGCGGGGCAGGGGACGAAAAACTGTTTTTT.

This clone was seen a handful of times. The CDR3 protein is CASSQTTGQTYEQYF. The CDR3 DNA reads as TGTGCCAGCAGCCAAACGACAGGGCAAACCTACGAGCAGTACTTC. The chain has TRBV7-9 and TRBJ2-7; 7 nucleotides match TRBD1. The V gene end was trimmed by 5 bases and the J gene end by 2 bases; junction bases not matched to a gene: 9. This CDR3 spans 15 amino acids. Germline loops: CDR1 SEHNR, CDR2 FQNEAQ (reference sequence).

CDR3 protein: CASSFLAGAGNEQFF. The CDR3 nucleotides read TGTGCCAGCAGCTTTCTTGCGGGGGCGGGTAATGAGCAGTTCTTC. The gene calls are TRBV7-6 and TRBJ2-1; D may be TRBD2 (7 bases). This CDR3 comprises 15 residues. V was pared by 3 bases and J by 7 bases, with 16 bases between. CDR1 is SGHVS and CDR2 is FNYEAQ in the germline V gene.

This clone was found a few times. The chain employs TRBV28 and TRBJ1-1, with D hard to call. V lost 5 bases and J 1 base, leaving 8 bases between the germline ends. Germline V lookup: CDR1 MDHEN, CDR2 SYDVKM. This CDR3 region has 13 residues. The CDR3 nucleotides are TGTGCCAGCAGTCCCGTCCGGAACACTGAAGCTTTCTTT. Translated: CASSPVRNTEAFF.

The gene calls are TRBV28 and TRBJ2-3; 8 bases match TRBD2. The ends lost 5 bases at V and 4 bases at J; junction bases unmatched: 11. The V gene's germline CDR1 is MDHEN and CDR2 SYDVKM. The CDR3 sequence is 16 residues long. CDR3 in DNA: TGTGCCAGCAGTCCTCGGACTAGCTTGAGGTCAGATACGCAGTATTTT. This sequence encodes CASSPRTSLRSDTQYF.

The chain couples TRBV9 to TRBJ2-3; TRBD2 agrees at 11 bases. CDR1 is SGDLS and CDR2 is YYNGEE in the germline V gene. The V and J ends lost 0 bases and 4 bases, in that order; junction bases with no gene match: 4. The CDR3 spans 16 residues. The CDR3 DNA follows: TGTGCCAGCAGCGTAGATAGCGGGGGGGCAGCAGATACGCAGTATTTT. Translated: CASSVDSGGAADTQYF.

V gene TRBV23-1 combines with J gene TRBJ2-6; TRBD1 aligns across 10 bases. TRBV23-1 is filed as an ORF, its function uncertain. V was pared by 4 bases and J by 1 base, with 4 bases of the junction left unmatched. This CDR3 has 17 residues. DNA for the CDR3: TGCGCCAGCAGTCCTCCGGGACAGGGGTCTGGGGCCAACGTCCTGACTTTC. Protein product: CASSPPGQGSGANVLTF.

The CDR3 sequence is CSVERGSGETQYF. The CDR3 DNA follows: TGCAGCGTTGAGAGGGGATCGGGGGAGACCCAGTACTTC. The rearrangement joins TRBV29-1 to TRBJ2-5; either TRBD1 or TRBD2 may fit D (5 bases each). CDR3 length: 13 residues. Trimming took 3 bases from V and 5 from J, leaving 13 bases between them. The germline CDR1 and CDR2 sequences are SQVTM and ANQGSEA.

This clone has a handful of counts. The J gene is TRBJ2-5, the V gene TRBV28; weak D call: TRBD1 (5 bases). The germline gives CDR1 MDHEN, CDR2 SYDVKM. Trimming shortened V by 6 bases and J by 5 bases, and 16 bases separated the two germline ends. The CDR3 totals 14 residues. The DNA for the CDR3 is TGTGCCAGCAGCTCGCCGGCTCCAGGGGAGACCCAGTACTTC. It codes for CASSSPAPGETQYF.

This clone was seen a few times. The chain recombines TRBV5-4 with TRBJ2-1; D perhaps matches TRBD2 (5 bases). The length of the CDR3 is 13 residues. Germline V lookup: CDR1 SGHNT, CDR2 YYREEE (reference sequence). V was pared by 4 bases and J by 8 bases, with 13 bases between. The chain's CDR3 is CASSPRVGDEQFF. The CDR3 coding sequence is TGTGCCAGCAGCCCGCGGGTGGGTGATGAGCAGTTCTTC.

The rearrangement joins TRBV6-6 to TRBJ2-6; no definite D call. The germline gives CDR1 MNHNY, CDR2 SVGAGI (reference sequence). V lost 2 bases and J 0 bases, leaving 2 bases between the germline ends. CDR3 size: 14 residues. CDR3 sequence (DNA): TGTGCCAGCAGTTACGGCTCTGGGGCCAACGTCCTGACTTTC. It translates to CASSYGSGANVLTF.

The chain is built from TRBV6-5 and TRBJ2-7; D is unclear. The CDR3 runs to 13 residues. V lost 2 bases and J lost 4, with 9 bases in between. The germline V gene has CDR1 MNHEY and CDR2 SVGAGI. DNA of the CDR3: TGTGCCAGCAGTTACGGGAAAACGTACGAGCAGTACTTC. This translates into CASSYGKTYEQYF.

The rearrangement links TRBV29-1 to TRBJ2-1; D not certain. CDR1 is SQVTM and CDR2 is ANQGSEA in the germline V gene. This CDR3 is built from 12 residues. V lost 3 bases, J lost 5 bases, and 8 bases lay in between. CDR3 loop: CSVDEVNNEQFF. The DNA of the CDR3 is TGCAGCGTTGACGAGGTTAACAATGAGCAGTTCTTC.

The chain combines TRBV29-1 with TRBJ1-4, with D perhaps matching TRBD1 (6 bases). V gave up 5 bases and J gave up 17 bases, with 24 bases separating them. This CDR3 contains 13 residues. Germline CDR1 reads SQVTM; CDR2 reads ANQGSEA. The chain's CDR3 is CSVQGGLSSGHFF. The CDR3 DNA is TGCAGCGTTCAAGGCGGACTTAGTTCGGGACATTTTTTT.

This chain connects TRBV5-1 to TRBJ2-7; unclear D gene. V lost 0 bases and J lost 4, with 8 bases in between. From germline, CDR1 is SGHRS and CDR2 YFSETQ. The CDR3 covers 13 residues. The CDR3 nucleotides are TGCGCCAGCAGCTTGGCGTCCGGGTACGAGCAGTACTTC. Residues: CASSLASGYEQYF.